This T cell receptor beta chain was identified in a study of blood T cells in healthy people across ages. The sample holds a few counts of this clonotype. The second PCR ran about 6 to 11 cycles with a sample-barcoded 5' primer and J-beta primers. TCRdb used MiXCR to reprocess the 5' RACE reads, holding one entry per CDR3 protein. The sample lists 600,000 or so distinct CDR3 sequences, roughly 21% occurring once. Trimming pared 6 bases from V and 0 bases from J, leaving 12 bases between. The CDR3 covers 15 residues. The rearrangement links TRBV12-3 or TRBV12-4 to TRBJ1-5; D is unclear. The sequenced sample was blood. The receptor's source is a man aged 70 or older in good health. CDR3 sequence: CASSASSYSNQPQHF. The CDR3 region has the DNA TGTGCCAGCAGCGCCAGTTCCTATAGCAATCAGCCCCAGCATTTT.